This entry is about one T cell receptor (beta chain). Its antigen remains unknown. This sample was taken from a study of graft-versus-host responses after intestinal transplantation. Background on the study: Uniformly, recipients were administered anti-thymocyte globulin induction with subsequent tacrolimus and steroids for around 3 years. Findings of the study overall: The marrow of recipients harbored GvH clones, and ileum or blood showed some of them first.

V lost 4 bases and J 5 bases, leaving 14 bases between the germline ends. CDR1 is MGHRA and CDR2 is YSYEKL in the germline V gene. This CDR3 region has 15 residues. Profiling relied on immunoSEQ multiplex PCR, and the TCRdb table lists in-frame clones only, not all of them. Of approximately 99,000 clones in the sample, approximately 90% were seen once. Specimen: unstimulated CD8+ T cells sorted from spleen or lymph node cells, collected before transplant. V gene TRBV4-1 combines with J gene TRBJ2-2, with TRBD2 as a possible D gene (5 bases). The TCR was taken from a human donor who was the organ donor for an intestinal transplant. CDR3 sequence reads: CASSLYQLGTGELFF. Written as DNA, the CDR3 is TGCGCCAGCAGCCTTTACCAACTAGGGACCGGGGAGCTGTTTTTT.